The sequence of this T cell receptor beta chain was determined in a study of blood T cells in healthy people across ages. Study observations and caveats: Compared with aged donors, long-lived donors showed fewer expanded clones, suggesting selection.

In regard to this clonotype: The antigen remains unidentified.

Next came a second PCR, run for about 6 to 12 cycles, which used a sample-barcoded 5' primer along with a J-beta primer mix. From the 5' RACE reads, TCRdb called clonotypes with MiXCR, one entry per CDR3 protein. Seen here are about 830,000 distinct CDR3 sequences, about three fifths observed once, and the top ten hold roughly 20%. There are 13 residues in the CDR3. V gave up 3 bases and J gave up 7 bases, with 14 bases separating them. CDR1 is DFQATT, CDR2 SNEGSKA, per germline (reference sequence). Sequenced sample: blood. The gene calls are TRBV20-1 and TRBJ2-3; perhaps TRBD1 as D (6 bases). This clonotype originated in a man aged 25 to 45 in good health. CDR3: CSAREPQGYTQYF. As DNA, the CDR3 is TGCAGTGCTAGGGAACCGCAGGGGTATACGCAGTATTTT.